The clone carrying this T cell receptor beta chain was picked up a small number of times. As yet, its antigen is unknown. The entry originates in a study of cytomegalovirus exposure and HLA in healthy donors. Study-wide points: DRB1 showed the most TCR associations and HLA-C the fewest in a later analysis, as rates varied by HLA locus. There were a few CMV-associated chains whose specificity for CMV antigens was confirmed in vitro. V- and J-gene trimming in TCR beta was tied to a missense DCLRE1C variant by an analysis performed later. It was reported in a later analysis that an Asian-associated ancestry cluster showed fewer N-insertions than the 666-donor mean.

From germline, CDR1 is SGHTA and CDR2 FQGTGA. The J segment lost 2 bases and the V segment lost 0 bases, leaving 2 bases of the junction unmatched. This CDR3 is 15 amino acids long. A multiplex PCR was run with 60 Vbeta primers and 13 Jbeta primers. Only in-frame clones appear in the TCRdb table, and some are missing; sequencing was by immunoSEQ multiplex PCR. The repertoire has over 150,000 clones, roughly 80% of them found once; the top ten carry less than 1.6%. This receptor was obtained from a girl between 5 and 17 years old in good health and CMV-seropositive. Material: PBMCs. The chain employs TRBV7-3 and TRBJ2-7, with 9 bases fitting TRBD2. CDR3 region: CASSLTSGGPYEQYF. The DNA of the CDR3 is TGTGCCAGCAGCTTAACTAGCGGGGGACCCTACGAGCAGTACTTC.